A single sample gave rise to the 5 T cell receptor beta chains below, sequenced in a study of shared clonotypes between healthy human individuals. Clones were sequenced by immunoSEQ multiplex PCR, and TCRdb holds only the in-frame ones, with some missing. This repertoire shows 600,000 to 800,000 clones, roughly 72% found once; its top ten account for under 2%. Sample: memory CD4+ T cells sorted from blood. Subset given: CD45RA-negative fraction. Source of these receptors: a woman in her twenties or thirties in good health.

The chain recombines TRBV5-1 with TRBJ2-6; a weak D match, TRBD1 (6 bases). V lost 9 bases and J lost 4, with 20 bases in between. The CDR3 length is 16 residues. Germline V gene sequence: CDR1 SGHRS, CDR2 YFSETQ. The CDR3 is CATGALGATGANVLTF. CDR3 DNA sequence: TGCGCCACCGGGGCGCTGGGGGCGACCGGGGCCAACGTCCTGACTTTC.

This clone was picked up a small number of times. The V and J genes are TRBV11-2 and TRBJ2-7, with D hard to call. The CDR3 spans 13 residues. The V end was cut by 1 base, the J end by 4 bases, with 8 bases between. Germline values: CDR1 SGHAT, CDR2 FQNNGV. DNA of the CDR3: TGTGCCAGCAGCTTAGGGAGAGCGTACGAGCAGTACTTC. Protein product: CASSLGRAYEQYF.

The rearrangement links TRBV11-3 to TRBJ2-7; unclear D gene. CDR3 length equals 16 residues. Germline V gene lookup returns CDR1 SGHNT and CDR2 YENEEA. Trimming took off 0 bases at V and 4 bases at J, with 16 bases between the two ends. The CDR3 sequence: CASSLDLPAEGYEQYF. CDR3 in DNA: TGTGCCAGCAGCTTAGATCTCCCGGCGGAAGGGTACGAGCAGTACTTC.

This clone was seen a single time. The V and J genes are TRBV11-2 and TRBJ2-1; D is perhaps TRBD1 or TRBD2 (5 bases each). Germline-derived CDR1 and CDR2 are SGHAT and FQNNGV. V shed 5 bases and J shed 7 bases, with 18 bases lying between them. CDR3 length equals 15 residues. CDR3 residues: CASSPRQRSGNEQFF. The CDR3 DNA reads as TGTGCCAGCAGCCCCAGACAGCGGTCGGGAAATGAGCAGTTCTTC.

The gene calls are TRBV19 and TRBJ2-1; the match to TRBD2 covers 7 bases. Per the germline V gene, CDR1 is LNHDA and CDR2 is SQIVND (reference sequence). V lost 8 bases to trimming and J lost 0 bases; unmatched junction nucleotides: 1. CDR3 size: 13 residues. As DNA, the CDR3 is TGTGCCAGTGGGACTATCTCCTACAATGAGCAGTTCTTC. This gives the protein CASGTISYNEQFF.